A selection of T cell receptor beta chains follows, all from one sample in a study of CD8+ T cells in alopecia areata. Method: immunoSEQ multiplex PCR; TCRdb's copy keeps in-frame clones and lacks some. Of roughly 200,000 clones in the sample, 50% to 70% were seen once. Specimen: CD4+ T cells sorted from blood, collected at week 0. The receptors were sampled from a human donor with alopecia areata. The CDR3 runs from the conserved cysteine through the conserved F or W. Each record gives: J gene, D gene, V gene, clone size, CDR3 DNA, CDR3 protein. D genes are given only for firm matches. The size field is filled for only some rows; it gives once, few, many or a size class.

TRBJ2-2 | . | TRBV30 | . | TGTGCCTGGAGTACGGACCGTCCGTGGACCGGGGAGCTGTTTTTT | CAWSTDRPWTGELFF
TRBJ2-7 | . | TRBV29-1 | few | TGCAGCGTTGGACAGCCGACCTACGAGCAGTACTTC | CSVGQPTYEQYF
TRBJ2-7 | . | TRBV4-3 | . | TGCGCCAGCAGCCGAGGCTTAGAATACGAGCAGTACTTC | CASSRGLEYEQYF
TRBJ1-6 | . | TRBV7-2 | . | TGTGCCAGCAGCTTAGACAGAAGCCGGGATTCACCCCTCCACTTT | CASSLDRSRDSPLHF
TRBJ2-5 | TRBD2 | TRBV2 | few | TGTGCCAGCAGGGCCCCCAGCGGGGGAACTAAAGAGACCCAGTACTTC | CASRAPSGGTKETQYF
TRBJ2-6 | TRBD2 | TRBV25-1 | . | TGTGCCAGCAGTGAGGGGGGGATAAGGACCAACGTCCTGACTTTC | CASSEGGIRTNVLTF
TRBJ1-5 | . | TRBV30 | few | TGTGCCTGGAGCAAAAAGCAGGGTGATCAGCCCCAGCATTTT | CAWSKKQGDQPQHF
TRBJ2-1 | TRBD1 | TRBV7-2 | . | TGTGCCAGCACCGGACAGGGGTCCCATGAGCAGTTCTTC | CASTGQGSHEQFF
TRBJ2-3 | . | TRBV9 | . | TGTGCCAGCAGCGTCTCCCAAACAGATACGCAGTATTTT | CASSVSQTDTQYF
TRBJ1-2 | TRBD1 | TRBV5-1 | . | TGCGCCAGCAGCCCGACCGGACAGGTTGGCTACACCTTC | CASSPTGQVGYTF
TRBJ1-5 | TRBD1 | TRBV29-1 | few | TGCAGCGTTGAACAGGGGGGCAATCAGCCCCAGCATTTT | CSVEQGGNQPQHF
TRBJ1-1 | . | TRBV18 | . | TGTGCCAGCTCACATTTCGTCACTGAAGCTTTCTTT | CASSHFVTEAFF
TRBJ1-1 | . | TRBV30 | . | TGTGCCTGGAAAGGACAGCTTAACTCGGAAGCTTTCTTT | CAWKGQLNSEAFF
TRBJ1-6 | TRBD1 | TRBV7-2 | . | TGTGCCAGCAGCGTAAGACAGGGGGCGGGTAATTCACCCCTCCACTTT | CASSVRQGAGNSPLHF
TRBJ1-1 | . | TRBV5-1 | . | TGCGCCAGCGTTGAACCTAGGGGAACTGAAGCTTTCTTT | CASVEPRGTEAFF
TRBJ1-6 | . | TRBV4-2 | few | TGTGCCAGCAGCCAAGAAACACCTAATTCACCCCTCCACTTT | CASSQETPNSPLHF
TRBJ2-5 | . | TRBV29-1 | few | TGCAGCGTTGACCTGGGGAACCAAGAGACCCAGTACTTC | CSVDLGNQETQYF
TRBJ1-1 | . | TRBV29-1 | . | TGCAGCGTTGTAAGGCCCCTGGGGGGTAACACTGAAGCTTTCTTT | CSVVRPLGGNTEAFF
TRBJ1-6 | TRBD1 | TRBV7-9 | . | TGTGCCAGCAGCTCGGGACAGGGAGCTTCACCCCTCCACTTT | CASSSGQGASPLHF
TRBJ2-5 | TRBD1 | TRBV27 | . | TGTGCCAGCAGTCAAGGGGGCGTCGAGACCCAGTACTTC | CASSQGGVETQYF
TRBJ1-1 | . | TRBV2 | . | TGTGCCAGCACCCGTGGGGGCAACCTGAACACTGAAGCTTTCTTT | CASTRGGNLNTEAFF
TRBJ2-6 | . | TRBV6-6 | . | TGTGCCAGCAGTGCCCAGCTCTCTGGGGCCAACGTCCTGACTTTC | CASSAQLSGANVLTF
TRBJ2-3 | TRBD2 | TRBV29-1 | . | TGCAGCGTTGTAGATCGGGACTACACAGATACGCAGTATTTT | CSVVDRDYTDTQYF
TRBJ1-2 | TRBD1 | TRBV6-5 | . | TGTGCCAGCAGTCCCGAGACAGGGTCCGCTGGCTACACCTTC | CASSPETGSAGYTF
TRBJ2-6 | . | TRBV30 | . | TGTGCCTCGGAGGGGGCCAACGTCCTGACTTTC | CASEGANVLTF
TRBJ1-1 | . | TRBV29-1 | . | TGCAGCGTTGCCAGCCTCGCGGGGGCAGCTTTCTTT | CSVASLAGAAFF
TRBJ1-1 | . | TRBV29-1 | once | TGCAGCGTTGACAGTCGAGGGACTGAAGCTTTCTTT | CSVDSRGTEAFF
TRBJ2-4 | TRBD2 | TRBV2 | few | TGTGCCAGCACCGGGGGGAGCATTCAGTACTTC | CASTGGSIQYF
TRBJ2-4 | TRBD1 | TRBV4-3 | few | TGCGCCAGCAGCCAAGAGCCTCGGGACAGGGTAAACATTCAGTACTTC | CASSQEPRDRVNIQYF
TRBJ2-7 | TRBD2 | TRBV9 | few | TGTGCCAGCAGCGTAGGACTAGCGGGGGAGTACGAGCAGTACTTC | CASSVGLAGEYEQYF
TRBJ2-3 | . | TRBV7-3 | few | TGTGCCAGCAGCTTAGATAGGCATAGCACAGATACGCAGTATTTT | CASSLDRHSTDTQYF
TRBJ1-1 | . | TRBV25-1 | . | TGTGCCAGCAGTGAGATGGTCGGCAGGGAGGACACTGAAGCTTTCTTT | CASSEMVGREDTEAFF
TRBJ2-1 | TRBD2 | TRBV11-1 | . | TGTGCCAGCAGCTTCCGACTAGCGGGGGGGGAGCAGTTCTTC | CASSFRLAGGEQFF
TRBJ1-6 | TRBD1 | TRBV5-6 | . | TGTGCCAGCAGCCCTGTCCAAAGGGGGCGATCACCCCTCCACTTT | CASSPVQRGRSPLHF
TRBJ1-1 | . | TRBV29-1 | . | TGCAGCGCCGGGGGCACTGAAGCTTTCTTT | CSAGGTEAFF
TRBJ1-5 | TRBD1 | TRBV6-1 | . | TGTGCCAGCAGTGGCACGGGGACAGGCGATCAGCCCCAGCATTTT | CASSGTGTGDQPQHF
TRBJ1-2 | TRBD1 | TRBV30 | . | TGTGCCTCAAGTAGGGACAGGGGGGATTACACCTTC | CASSRDRGDYTF
TRBJ2-7 | . | TRBV2 | . | TGTGCCAGCGGGCGGCGGGGTGGCTCCTACGAGCAGTACTTC | CASGRRGGSYEQYF
TRBJ2-5 | . | TRBV5-5 | . | TGTGCCAGCAGCTTGGCGGGCAGCTCACAAGAGACCCAGTACTTC | CASSLAGSSQETQYF
TRBJ2-1 | . | TRBV30 | . | TGTGCCTGGACAGACACCCGCTCCTACAATGAGCAGTTCTTC | CAWTDTRSYNEQFF
TRBJ1-2 | TRBD1 | TRBV29-1 | few | TGCAGCGTGGCCGGACAGGGGGCTTACTATGGCTACACCTTC | CSVAGQGAYYGYTF
TRBJ2-3 | . | TRBV15 | . | TGTGCCACCAGCAGAGGCCCGGGGATCAGCACAGATACGCAGTATTTT | CATSRGPGISTDTQYF
TRBJ1-1 | TRBD1 | TRBV2 | few | TGTGCCAGCAGGACAGGGCGGAATACTGAAGCTTTCTTT | CASRTGRNTEAFF
TRBJ1-2 | . | TRBV7-2 | many | TGTGCCAGCAGCTTAGGAACAGGGAGTAACTATGGCTACACCTTC | CASSLGTGSNYGYTF
TRBJ2-1 | . | TRBV30 | . | TGTGCCTGGAGTATCTTTTCTGGGGGCCGCTCCTACAATGAGCAGTTCTTC | CAWSIFSGGRSYNEQFF
TRBJ2-7 | . | TRBV2 | few | TGTGCCAGCAGTCTCAGCTCCTACGAGCAGTACTTC | CASSLSSYEQYF
TRBJ2-7 | TRBD2 | TRBV29-1 | . | TGCAGCGTTCGGACTAGCGCCTACGAGCAGTACTTC | CSVRTSAYEQYF
TRBJ2-1 | . | TRBV2 | . | TGTGCCAGCAGTGAATTGCAGGGGCCTGGGGGTGAGCAGTTCTTC | CASSELQGPGGEQFF
TRBJ1-2 | . | TRBV29-1 | . | TGCAGCGCCGGAGACAGTCACGGCTACACCTTC | CSAGDSHGYTF
TRBJ2-7 | . | TRBV29-1 | . | TGCAGCGTCTCAAGGGGATCCTACGAGCAGTACTTC | CSVSRGSYEQYF
TRBJ2-5 | TRBD1 | TRBV18 | . | TGTGCCAGCTCTGGTCAGGGGGAAGAGACCCAGTACTTC | CASSGQGEETQYF
TRBJ2-3 | TRBD2 | TRBV2 | . | TGTGCCAGCAGGAAGAGCGGGGGGCCGTACACAGATACGCAGTATTTT | CASRKSGGPYTDTQYF
TRBJ1-2 | . | TRBV5-4 | . | TGTGCCAGCAGCTTGGTCCAGGGGACCTATGGCTACACCTTC | CASSLVQGTYGYTF